These 8 T cell receptor beta chains were sequenced from one sample in a study of synovial regulatory T cells in juvenile arthritis. Study-wide findings and caveats: Blood Treg cells that were inflammation-associated showed lower TCR diversity than other blood Treg cells.

Using immunoSEQ multiplex PCR, the repertoire was profiled, and TCRdb retains in-frame clones only, with some absent. The sample has around 500 clones. Which antigens these TCRs recognize remains unknown. The sequenced sample was Treg cells from blood. Subset defined: HLA-DR+ inflammation-associated blood Treg cells. The receptors here all came from a donor aged 2-29 years with juvenile idiopathic arthritis.

By frequency, this clone is large. The CDR3 loop is CATHVRVHGYTF. This chain connects TRBV6-1 to TRBJ1-2. The length of the CDR3 is 12 residues. The entry carries no DNA sequence. Germline loops: CDR1 MNHNS, CDR2 SASEGT.

This clone is identified as large from frequency. The chain couples TRBV29-1 to TRBJ2-5; TCRdb lists TRBD1, though no DNA is available to test this call. Germline CDR1 reads SQVTM; CDR2 reads ANQGSEA. This CDR3 is 13 amino acids long. No nucleotide data were recorded. CDR3 amino acids: CSVRQGAWETQYF.

This clone ranks as large in terms of frequency. The chain joins TRBV29-1 to TRBJ2-7; TCRdb's assignment of TRBD1 cannot be checked, as there is no DNA. The CDR3 loop spans 15 amino acids. No DNA sequence is on record. The germline V gene encodes CDR1 SQVTM and CDR2 ANQGSEA. The CDR3 region is CSVDSGTGGLYEQYF.

According to its frequency, this clone is large. The chain is built from TRBV11-1 and TRBJ2-1; TCRdb designates TRBD1, a call that cannot be tested without DNA. Germline CDR1 and CDR2: SGHAT and FQDESV (reference sequence). CDR3 length: 12 residues. No nucleotide data were recorded. The CDR3 here is CASSLNRGKQFF.

This clone counts as large by frequency. The rearrangement links TRBV27 to TRBJ2-2; TCRdb outputs TRBD2, but without DNA this stays unchecked. CDR3 size: 19 residues. Only the protein is on record. Germline CDR1 MNHEY, CDR2 SMNVEV (reference sequence). The CDR3 here is CASSPSGRAWFAGTGELFF.

Measured by frequency, this clone is large. The J gene is TRBJ1-1, the V gene TRBV6-5; there is no DNA to check the TCRdb D call of TRBD1. From germline, CDR1 is MNHEY and CDR2 SVGAGI. The CDR3 runs 13 residues. The record lacks a DNA sequence. The CDR3 is CASSTGFYTEAFF.

This clone is labeled large based on frequency. The V call is TRBV6-1, the J call TRBJ1-1; with no DNA, the TCRdb D assignment of TRBD1 cannot be verified. CDR1 MNHNS and CDR2 SASEGT come from the germline V gene. This CDR3 is built from 14 residues. No nucleotide data were recorded. CDR3 sequence reads: CASSENLGDTEAFF.

This clone counts as large (0.1 to 1%) by frequency. The CDR3 loop is CTSRAYLVRKTYGYTF. This chain links TRBV1 with TRBJ1-2. TRBV1 is tagged as a pseudogene. The CDR3 totals 16 residues. The DNA is unrecorded.